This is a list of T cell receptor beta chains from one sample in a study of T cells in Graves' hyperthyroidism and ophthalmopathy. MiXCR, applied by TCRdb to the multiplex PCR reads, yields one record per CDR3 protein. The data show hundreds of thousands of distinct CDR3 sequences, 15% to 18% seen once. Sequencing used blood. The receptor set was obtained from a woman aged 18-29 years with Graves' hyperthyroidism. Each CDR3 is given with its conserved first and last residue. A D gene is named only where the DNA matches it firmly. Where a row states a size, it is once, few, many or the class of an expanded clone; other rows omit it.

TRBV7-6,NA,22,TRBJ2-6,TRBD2,CASTPFLMRGAGGTSGANVLTF,TGTGCCAGCACCCCTTTTTTAATGAGGGGGGCGGGGGGTACCTCTGGGGCCAACGTCCTGACTTTC
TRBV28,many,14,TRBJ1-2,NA,CASSPPTRTGGYTF,TGTGCCAGCAGTCCACCGACCCGCACAGGCGGCTACACCTTC
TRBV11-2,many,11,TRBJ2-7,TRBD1,CASRQGLEQYF,TGTGCCAGCCGACAGGGATTGGAGCAGTACTTC
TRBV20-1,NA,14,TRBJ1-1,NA,CSARVSVGGPEAFF,TGCAGTGCTAGAGTCTCGGTGGGGGGCCCTGAAGCTTTCTTT
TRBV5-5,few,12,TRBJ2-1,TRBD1,CASSLTGGKLFF,TGTGCCAGCAGCCTGACAGGGGGCAAGTTGTTCTTC
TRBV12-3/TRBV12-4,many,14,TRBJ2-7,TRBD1,CASTRGGGSYEQYF,TGTGCCAGCACCCGAGGGGGCGGATCCTACGAGCAGTACTTC
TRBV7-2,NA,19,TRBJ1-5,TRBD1,CASSLVGTGGRVGHQPQHF,TGTGCCAGCAGCTTAGTAGGGACAGGGGGCAGAGTCGGCCATCAGCCCCAGCATTTT
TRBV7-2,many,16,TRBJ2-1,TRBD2,CASSNLRTSSYNEQFF,TGTGCCAGCAGCAACCTCCGGACTAGCTCTTACAATGAGCAGTTCTTC
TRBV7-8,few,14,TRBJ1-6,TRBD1,CASSKTGPNSPLHF,TGTGCCAGCAGCAAGACAGGGCCCAATTCACCCCTCCACTTT
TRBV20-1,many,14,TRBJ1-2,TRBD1,CSALGQGFYYGYTF,TGCAGTGCGCTGGGACAGGGGTTTTACTATGGCTACACCTTC
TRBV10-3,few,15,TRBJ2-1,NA,CAISPAASSYNEQFF,TGTGCCATCAGCCCAGCAGCGAGCTCCTACAATGAGCAGTTCTTC